The clone carrying this T cell receptor (beta chain) was observed a single time. Antigen: not known. The Oncomine TCR Beta short-read assay generated sequence data from the DNA of cultured CD4+ T cells. MiXCR was run by TCRdb on the PCR reads, yielding one entry per CDR3 protein. The data contain more than 9,000 distinct CDR3 sequences, 64% of them singletons. This sample is part of a study of vaccination and CD4 T cells after COVID-19. Study-wide context: Six males and four females, two of them Hispanic, were enrolled as convalescents. Study-wide results and caveats: Reactive clone data from convalescent patients indicated a median of about 88% appearing only post-vaccination.

The ends were cut back, 3 bases at V and 0 bases at J, with 5 bases in the middle. The CDR3 is 14 amino acids. Germline values: CDR1 LNHDA, CDR2 SQIVND (reference sequence). Treatment described: roughly ten-day PBMC culture with coronavirus spike peptide pools or control peptides (ViraFEST assay). Culture conditions combined roughly 2 million PBMCs per well with 10 IU/ml IL-2 and about 10 ug/ml peptide pools. The chain carries TRBV19 and TRBJ1-4; no firm D call. What was sequenced was CD4+ T cells from blood, cultured in vitro. This TCR derives from a human donor who had recovered from COVID-19. The CDR3 sequence is CASSIIATNEKLFF. The CDR3 DNA reads TGTGCCAGTAGTATTATTGCAACTAATGAAAAACTGTTTTTT.